This TCR beta chain originates from a study of vaccination and CD4 T cells after COVID-19 (dated by TCRdb to between 2022 and 2023). With regard to the full study: The convalescent cohort comprised six males and four females, including two Hispanic individuals, seven Caucasians, two Asians and one multiracial person. Participants received two doses of either the Pfizer-BioNTech BNT162b2 vaccine (n=8) or the Moderna mRNA-1273 vaccine (n=2). Post-COVID blood samples from convalescent patients were collected a median of around 100 days after diagnosis, with a range of roughly 30 to 170 days. Post-vaccine blood samples were taken a median of about 72 days after the second vaccine dose, with a range of about 12 to 250 days. The cultures were stimulated with overlapping spike peptide pools from SARS-CoV-2 and from the common cold coronaviruses HCoV-NL63, HCoV-OC43 and HCoV-229E. Control cultures received a CEFX viral epitope pool as the positive control, an HIV-1 Nef peptide pool as the negative control, or no peptide. The spike-specific CD4+ TCR repertoire was compared before and after mRNA vaccination in fewer than eleven COVID-19 convalescent patients and a handful of infection-naive healthy vaccine recipients. At the TCR clonotype level, an earlier paper using these donors assessed memory CD4+ T cell crossreactivity between SARS-CoV-2 and common cold coronavirus spike proteins. The paper as a whole reports these results and caveats: The median count of SARS-CoV-2-reactive clonotypes went up from 21 after infection to more than 30 after vaccination, although the change was not significant. In convalescent patients, nearly all vaccine-specific clones (304 of 307) were found to be mono-reactive for SARS-CoV-2 spike rather than cross-reactive with common cold coronaviruses. In convalescent patients, a median approximately 83% of post-vaccine SARS-CoV-2-reactive clones were detected only after vaccination, suggesting vaccine-specific priming. The study included relatively few convalescent patients and did not analyze early timepoints after natural infection.

Sample treatment or condition, as interpreted from the label and publication: roughly 10-day PBMC culture with coronavirus spike peptide pools or control peptides (ViraFEST assay). CD4+ T cells from unexposed donors were collected before the COVID-19 pandemic (2011-2018). The ViraFEST assay was used in the study, in which antigen-specific T cells were expanded with peptide pools and expanded clonotypes were subsequently identified by TCR sequencing. Over 1.5 million PBMCs per well were cultured in IMDM with approximately 5.5% human AB serum and 8 to 10 IU/ml IL-2, plus 10 ug/ml peptide pools. Half of the culture medium was replaced with fresh IL-2-containing medium on days 3 and 7. After 10 to 11 days of culture, CD4+ T cells were isolated by negative selection with the EasySep CD4+ T cell isolation kit. As cell number allowed, CD4+ T cells from unexposed donors were tested for reactivity to SARS-CoV-2 S and N and to four common cold coronavirus spike pools. Ficoll-Paque Plus gradient centrifugation was used to isolate PBMCs from whole blood, and the isolated PBMCs were then either used fresh or cryopreserved at -140C. Each culture condition was generally run in triplicate wells. Leukapheresis product for the unexposed donors was purchased commercially.

Library creation used PCR. At the Johns Hopkins FTIC core, DNA from the cultured CD4+ T cells underwent TCR sequencing with the Oncomine TCR Beta short-read assay. The QIAamp micro DNA kit was used to extract genomic DNA from the cultured CD4+ T cells. The Oncomine TCR Beta libraries from cultured CD4+ T cells were pooled using unique dual indexes and then sequenced on an Illumina iSeq 100. In the source study's methods: Non-productive sequences were removed, and CDR3s that did not start with C, did not end with F or W, or were shorter than 7 amino acids were discarded. Antigen-specific clonotypes were identified using the MANAFEST web application through comparison of peptide-stimulated wells with reference and other culture wells. To be called positive, a clone needed an FDR below 0.05, an odds ratio above 5, and a productive frequency above 0.1% in at least two of three replicate wells. Clonotypes that were significantly expanded in both SARS-CoV-2 spike wells and at least one common cold coronavirus spike condition were defined as cross-reactive. CDR3 homology was assessed with Levenshtein distances (stringdist) and unrooted phylogenetic trees (ape) in R version 3.6.1. The raw public reads went through TCRdb reprocessing: fastp at Q25, MiXCR clone calling, in-frame beta chains kept. Every distinct CDR3 protein forms one entry, paired with its most common genes and DNA. For this entry, the V and J calls and clone size follow TCRdb and not the study's own pipeline. For this sample there are around 7,400 distinct CDR3 sequences; around 53% appear just once. The ten top clones hold roughly 18% of the sample.

Of note for this clonotype: Its antigen specificity is not known. No base quality values were provided; no much bigger clone lies one nucleotide off.

CDR1 MNHEY and CDR2 SVGAGI were looked up in the germline V gene. Counted from cysteine to phenylalanine, this CDR3 has 14 amino acids. The entry retains the CDR3 DNA only, 42 bases that are in frame from base 1. Deletion took 0 bases off V and 1 base off J, with a span of 6 bases between the germline ends. This receptor was identified in a human donor in good health. The sample consisted of CD4+ T cells from blood, cultured in vitro. This receptor chain uses TRBV6-5 and TRBJ2-5; the D gene cannot be resolved reliably. The nucleotides are TGTGCCAGCAGTTACTCGACTGCCCAAGAGACCCAGTACTTC. This sequence encodes CASSYSTAQETQYF.